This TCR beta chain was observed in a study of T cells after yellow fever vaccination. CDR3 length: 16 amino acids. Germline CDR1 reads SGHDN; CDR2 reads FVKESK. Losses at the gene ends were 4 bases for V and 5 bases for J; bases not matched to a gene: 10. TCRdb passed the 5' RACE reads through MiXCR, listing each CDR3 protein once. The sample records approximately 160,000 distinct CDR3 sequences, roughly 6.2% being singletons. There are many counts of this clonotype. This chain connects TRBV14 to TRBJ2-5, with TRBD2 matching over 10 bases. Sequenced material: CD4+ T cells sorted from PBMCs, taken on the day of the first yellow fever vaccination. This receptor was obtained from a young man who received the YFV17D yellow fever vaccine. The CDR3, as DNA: TGTGCCAGCAGCCCCTTGAGAGCGGGGGGGTACGAGACCCAGTACTTC. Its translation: CASSPLRAGGYETQYF.